The 27 T cell receptor beta chains reported below all come from one sample, sequenced in a study of blood T cell repertoires in COVID-19. Profiled with immunoSEQ multiplex PCR; TCRdb holds only in-frame clones, not every one. The sample has roughly 60,000 clones; around 84% are singletons. The specimen sequenced was peripheral blood. Receptors were obtained from a human donor in a cohort sampled during active or convalescent COVID-19.

J is TRBJ1-1 and V is TRBV5-5; D is perhaps TRBD1 (5 bases). Germline V CDR1 and CDR2: SGHKS, YYEKEE (reference sequence). V was clipped by 1 base and J by 1 base, with 11 bases between them. This CDR3 comprises 15 residues. CDR3 sequence: CASSLTGQGNTEAFF. CDR3 DNA: TGTGCCAGCAGCTTGACTGGGCAGGGGAACACTGAAGCTTTCTTT.

This chain joins TRBV11-2 and TRBJ1-6; D uncertain. The V gene lost 0 bases and the J gene lost 12 bases, with 12 bases spanning the gap. This CDR3 contains 14 residues. The germline CDR1 and CDR2 sequences are SGHAT and FQNNGV. CDR3: CASSLDPLTGPLHF. The CDR3 nucleotides read TGTGCCAGCAGCTTAGATCCGCTTACTGGACCCCTCCACTTT.

V gene TRBV2 combines with J gene TRBJ2-2; D is unresolved. The germline CDR1 and CDR2 sequences are SNHLY and FYNNEI. The CDR3 totals 11 residues. Between the trimmed V and J ends, which lost 4 bases and 7 bases, there was a span of 4 bases. The CDR3 protein is CASSAGGELFF. The DNA of the CDR3 is TGTGCCAGCAGTGCAGGCGGGGAGCTGTTTTTT.

V and J are TRBV10-3 and TRBJ1-1, with no clear D. From germline, CDR1 is ENHRY and CDR2 SYGVKD. CDR3 length: 12 residues. The ends were cut back, 10 bases at V and 1 base at J, with 10 bases in the middle. The CDR3 protein is CASSGPNTEAFF. CDR3 DNA: TGTGCCAGTTCTGGCCCGAACACTGAAGCTTTCTTT.

J is TRBJ1-6 and V is TRBV5-1, with unresolved D. The germline V gene has CDR1 SGHRS and CDR2 YFSETQ. The CDR3 runs to 16 residues. V was trimmed by 7 bases and J by 2 bases, leaving 16 bases between them. CDR3 nucleotide sequence: TGCGCCAGCTCGCAGGCCGCTCAAACCTATAATTCACCCCTCCACTTT. Translation: CASSQAAQTYNSPLHF.

The chain combines TRBV19 with TRBJ2-7, with 7 bases identical to TRBD1. The ends lost 1 base at V and 3 bases at J; junction bases unmatched: 6. This CDR3 is 15 amino acids long. CDR1 LNHDA and CDR2 SQIVND come from the germline V gene (reference sequence). Here the CDR3 reads CASSIGQGLDYEQYF. The CDR3 nucleotides read TGTGCCAGTAGTATAGGACAGGGCTTAGACTACGAGCAGTACTTC.

The chain recombines TRBV6-2 or TRBV6-3 with TRBJ2-1; 11 nucleotides line up with TRBD1. Germline V gene data show CDR1 as MNHEY and CDR2 as SVGEGT. The CDR3 is made up of 16 amino acids. With V trimmed by 2 bases and J by 3 bases, 3 bases remained unmatched. The CDR3 here is CASSYRGTGGYNEQFF. CDR3 in DNA: TGTGCCAGCAGTTACCGCGGGACAGGGGGCTACAATGAGCAGTTCTTC.

This clone was found many times. V usage is TRBV3-1 (or the pseudogene TRBV3-2) and J usage is TRBJ1-5; possibly TRBD1 for D (5 bases). This CDR3 is built from 13 residues. Germline-derived CDR1 and CDR2 are LGHDT and YNNKEL (reference sequence). Deletions cut 5 bases from V and 9 bases from J, with 14 bases between. The CDR3 reads CASSDSDRRPQHF. The CDR3 nucleotides read TGTGCCAGCAGCGACAGCGACCGGAGGCCCCAGCATTTT.

The rearrangement links TRBV19 to TRBJ1-1, with D perhaps TRBD1 (5 bases). Per the germline V gene, CDR1 is LNHDA and CDR2 is SQIVND (reference sequence). This CDR3 has 15 residues. Trimming left V 0 bases short and J 2 bases short, with 10 bases between. The CDR3 here is CASSIEAGGNTEAFF. The CDR3 coding sequence is TGTGCCAGTAGTATAGAGGCGGGGGGAAACACTGAAGCTTTCTTT.

This chain uses TRBV5-5 with TRBJ1-1; 12 bases are shared with TRBD1. Trimming at V came to 5 bases and at J to 6 bases, leaving 11 bases not matched to a gene. There are 16 residues in the CDR3. The germline CDR1 and CDR2 sequences are SGHKS and YYEKEE (reference sequence). The CDR3 DNA reads TGTGCCAGCAGTTCCCGGGACAGGGGGCTGATTGCTGAAGCTTTCTTT. Protein: CASSSRDRGLIAEAFF.

V usage is TRBV3-1 (or the pseudogene TRBV3-2) and J usage is TRBJ2-6; no clear D. Germline CDR1 reads LGHDT; CDR2 reads YNNKEL (reference sequence). V lost 0 bases and J lost 1, with 10 bases in between. The length of the CDR3 is 17 residues. The CDR3 coding sequence is TGTGCCAGCAGCCAAGAGTATCTGTATTCTGGGGCCAACGTCCTGACTTTC. This translates into CASSQEYLYSGANVLTF.

This clone was recorded at least ten times. V and J are TRBV9 and TRBJ2-3, with TRBD2 matching 11 bases. J gave up 0 bases and V 1 base, and 7 bases lay outside the gene matches. The V gene's germline CDR1 is SGDLS and CDR2 YYNGEE. The CDR3 has 18 residues. The CDR3 sequence is CASSVRASGGTSTDTQYF. The CDR3 DNA sequence: TGTGCCAGCAGCGTAAGGGCTAGCGGGGGGACTAGCACAGATACGCAGTATTTT.

The CDR3 sequence: CASSFGGSGANVLTF. The CDR3 DNA sequence: TGTGCCAGCAGCTTCGGAGGATCTGGGGCCAACGTCCTGACTTTC. This chain joins TRBV5-6 and TRBJ2-6, with a possible D match to TRBD2 (5 bases). Germline V gene sequence: CDR1 SGHDT, CDR2 YYEEEE. The V end lost 2 bases, the J end lost 1 base, and 7 bases lay between the germline ends. This CDR3 has 15 amino acids. Combining the CDR3 with reference TRBV5-6 and TRBJ2-6 gives the whole variable domain DAGVTQSPTHLIKTRGQQVTLRCSPKSGHDTVSWYQQALGQGPQFIFQYYEEEERQRGNFPDRFSGHQFPNYSSELNVNALLLGDSALYLCASSFGGSGANVLTFGAGSRLTVL.

This clone was seen a handful of times. The gene calls are TRBV3-1 (or the pseudogene TRBV3-2) and TRBJ1-6; 8 bases fit TRBD1. The ends lost 5 bases at V and 10 bases at J; junction bases unmatched: 10. Germline V lookup: CDR1 LGHDT, CDR2 YNNKEL (reference sequence). The CDR3 spans 15 residues. The CDR3 here is CASSYGQGVASPLHF. Written as DNA, the CDR3 is TGTGCCAGCAGCTACGGACAGGGAGTAGCGTCACCCCTCCACTTT.

The CDR3 DNA reads as TGTGCCAGCACCACGAAGATAGGGGGAGAGGACTATGGCTACACCTTC. It yields the protein CASTTKIGGEDYGYTF. This chain connects TRBV27 to TRBJ1-2; TRBD1 might be the D (6 bases). Germline V gene data show CDR1 as MNHEY and CDR2 as SMNVEV (reference sequence). The CDR3 is made up of 16 amino acids. V lost 7 bases, J lost 3 bases, and 21 bases lay in between.

V is TRBV19 and J is TRBJ1-5, with 8 nucleotides matching TRBD1. V was pared by 3 bases and J by 7 bases, with 11 bases of the junction left unmatched. The CDR3 has 16 residues. CDR1 is LNHDA, CDR2 SQIVND, per germline (reference sequence). CDR3 DNA: TGTGCCAGTAGTATGCCCCGACAGGGGACGAGGCAGCCCCAGCATTTT. Translation: CASSMPRQGTRQPQHF.

This rearrangement joins TRBV19 to TRBJ1-4, with 8 bases matching TRBD1. The CDR3 consists of 14 residues. V dropped 3 bases and J dropped 8; count of bases not matched to a gene: 5. The germline V gene has CDR1 LNHDA and CDR2 SQIVND (reference sequence). CDR3 region: CASSIGTGLEKLFF. Here the CDR3 DNA reads TGTGCCAGTAGTATCGGGACAGGTTTGGAAAAACTGTTTTTT.

The count of this clone is one. The V gene is TRBV9, the J gene TRBJ2-2; unclear D gene. The CDR3 length is 13 residues. Deletions cut 0 bases from V and 4 bases from J, with 4 bases between. Germline CDR1 SGDLS, CDR2 YYNGEE. The CDR3 protein is CASSVVSTGELFF. The CDR3 nucleotides read TGTGCCAGCAGCGTAGTTAGCACCGGGGAGCTGTTTTTT.

The gene calls are TRBV19 and TRBJ1-2; no clear D gene. Germline loops: CDR1 LNHDA, CDR2 SQIVND (reference sequence). V lost 6 bases to trimming and J lost 1 base, with 9 bases between them. CDR3 length: 13 amino acids. The CDR3 DNA sequence: TGTGCCAGTAGGAACGGACTTAACTATGGCTACACCTTC. Amino acids: CASRNGLNYGYTF.

The chain carries TRBV7-2 and TRBJ1-2, with 7 nucleotides matching TRBD1. This CDR3 is 14 amino acids long. The junction had 13 bases not matched to a gene; V was cut back by 7 bases and J by 8 bases. Germline values: CDR1 SGHTA, CDR2 FQGNSA. CDR3 nucleotide sequence: TGTGCCAGCAACACGGGACAGTCTTCGGGAGGCTACACCTTC. Encoded protein: CASNTGQSSGGYTF.

CDR3 nucleotides: TGTGCCAGCAGCCAGGACAGGGCGGGGAATGAAAAACTGTTTTTT. Translation gives CASSQDRAGNEKLFF. The chain links TRBV5-5 to TRBJ1-4, with 8 bases lining up with TRBD1. This CDR3 region has 15 residues. Germline CDR1 is SGHKS and CDR2 is YYEKEE (reference sequence). J was trimmed by 5 bases and V by 4 bases; bases with no gene match: 7.

The CDR3 sequence: CASTTGASMNTEAFF. DNA for the CDR3: TGTGCCAGTACTACAGGGGCCTCCATGAACACTGAAGCTTTCTTT. The J gene is TRBJ1-1, the V gene TRBV9; TRBD1 matches at 7 bases. Germline values: CDR1 SGDLS, CDR2 YYNGEE. The CDR3 extends over 15 amino acids. V was clipped by 8 bases and J by 0 bases; unmatched bases: 10.

This chain connects TRBV5-1 to TRBJ2-7; D unclear. The CDR3 is 16 residues long. V lost 0 bases and J lost 5, with 18 bases in between. From germline, CDR1 is SGHRS and CDR2 YFSETQ. The CDR3 is CASSLGGLTYDHEQYF. The CDR3 DNA follows: TGCGCCAGCAGCTTGGGTGGGTTGACATACGATCACGAGCAGTACTTC.

V gene TRBV9 combines with J gene TRBJ2-2, with a weak D call TRBD2 (6 bases). In germline, CDR1 is SGDLS, CDR2 YYNGEE. The CDR3 has 16 residues. The V end was cut by 4 bases, the J end by 2 bases, with 15 bases between. The CDR3 protein is CASSPVFGTNTGELFF. The CDR3 DNA sequence: TGTGCCAGCAGCCCCGTTTTTGGGACTAACACCGGGGAGCTGTTTTTT. Using reference TRBV9 and TRBJ2-2 for the parts outside the CDR3, the full variable domain is DSGVTQTPKHLITATGQRVTLRCSPRSGDLSVYWYQQSLDQGLQFLIQYYNGEERAKGNILERFSAQQFPDLHSELNLSSLELGDSALYFCASSPVFGTNTGELFFGEGSRLTVL.

V is TRBV2 and J is TRBJ1-5; D is ambiguous. Trimming removed 5 bases at V and 10 bases at J, with 12 bases between. In germline, CDR1 is SNHLY, CDR2 FYNNEI. The CDR3 sequence is 12 residues long. CDR3 region: CASSSVGVPQHF. For the CDR3, the DNA is TGTGCCAGCAGTTCCGTGGGCGTTCCCCAGCATTTT.

The J gene is TRBJ2-1, the V gene TRBV7-2; 10 bases match TRBD2. V lost 2 bases to trimming and J lost 9 bases; unmatched junction nucleotides: 7. Per germline, CDR1 SGHTA and CDR2 FQGNSA. This CDR3 spans 15 amino acids. The CDR3 loop is CASSLYSGGTPEQFF. The CDR3 coding sequence is TGTGCCAGCAGCTTATATAGCGGGGGGACCCCTGAGCAGTTCTTC.

V gene TRBV3-1 (or the pseudogene TRBV3-2) combines with J gene TRBJ2-7, with TRBD1 identical over 7 bases. The CDR3 contains 16 residues. The trim removed 4 bases at V and 0 bases at J, leaving 9 bases unmatched. Germline CDR1 and CDR2: LGHDT and YNNKEL (reference sequence). CDR3 coding DNA: TGTGCCAGCAGCCCGACCCAGGGACAGAACTCCTACGAGCAGTACTTC. It yields the protein CASSPTQGQNSYEQYF.